Listed below are T cell receptor beta chains from one sample, sequenced in a study of blood T cell repertoires in COVID-19. Repertoires were generated with immunoSEQ multiplex PCR, while TCRdb's copy carries only in-frame clones and drops some. The repertoire has about 170,000 clones, around four fifths of them found once; the top ten carry around 2.7%. The sequencing input was peripheral blood. The receptor set was obtained from a man between 65 and 79 years old with acute or convalescent COVID-19. CDR3s include the opening cysteine and the closing phenylalanine or tryptophan.

cdr3_length v_call cdr3_aa
15 TRBV5-1 CASSLVGGPDQPQHF
15 TRBV7-2 CASSRTGQSNQPQHF
14 TRBV2 CASRIGTDHQPQHF
17 TRBV4-1 CASSQAPGVAGDYEQYF
18 TRBV18 CASSPKPPGTGEAGELFF
12 TRBV7-9 CASSLRELGQFF
15 TRBV6-5 CASSRDSGSTDTQYF
15 TRBV5-1 CASSLAGGGGYGYTF
17 TRBV3-1/TRBV3-2 CASSQGGPPTSGNEQFF
15 TRBV7-9 CASSVSGGGTGELFF
16 TRBV19 CASRHGTSGAQETQYF
11 TRBV20-1 CSAFSNQPQHF
10 TRBV6-5 CASNYQPQHF
13 TRBV19 CASSTGGRDTQYF
15 TRBV4-1 CASSPSQGAGNGYTF
16 TRBV4-1 CASSEDRGSYNSPLHF
15 TRBV19 CASSSYSRLEETQYF
16 TRBV5-1 CASSPTGQLSGNTIYF
14 TRBV2 CASRTGVMNTEAFF
18 TRBV18 CASSPPNLSGLGGSPLHF
18 TRBV14 CASSDMGKAGVSYNEQFF
14 TRBV11-2 CASSLQPGKRKLFF
16 TRBV3-1/TRBV3-2 CASSLGLAGGRGEQFF
12 TRBV12-3/TRBV12-4 CASSSGNYGYTF
17 TRBV6-1 CASSEALGRGGLNEQFF
14 TRBV28 CASSGAGTGQPQHF
11 TRBV12-3/TRBV12-4 CASSGGHEQYF
12 TRBV7-6 CASTTGADTQYF
14 TRBV19 CASSLFTTNTEAFF
13 TRBV27 CASRLGQNTEAFF